Each of the 24 T cell receptor beta chains below was sequenced from the same sample in a study of blood T cell repertoires in COVID-19. Clones were sequenced by immunoSEQ multiplex PCR, and TCRdb holds only the in-frame ones, with some missing. The sample shows about 190,000 clones, around 90% of them seen only once. Sequencing was performed on peripheral blood. These receptor sequences come from a man aged 60 to 75 with active or convalescent COVID-19.

Judged by abundance, this clone is medium-sized. The rearrangement uses TRBV24-1 and TRBJ1-5; D possibly corresponds to TRBD1 (5 bases). This CDR3 has 15 amino acids. V was pared by 9 bases and J by 6 bases, with 20 bases between. The V gene's germline CDR1 is KGHDR and CDR2 SFDVKD. The CDR3 reads CATSPGGEGGQPQHF. The CDR3 nucleotides read TGTGCCACCTCACCGGGGGGGGAGGGTGGTCAGCCCCAGCATTTT.

This chain joins TRBV12-3 or TRBV12-4 and TRBJ1-1; no firm D call. V lost 10 bases to trimming and J lost 7 bases, with 13 bases between them. The CDR3 has 11 residues. The CDR3 DNA reads as TGTGCCACCAAGTACATAATTGAAGCTTTCTTT. Translating it yields CATKYIIEAFF.

V usage is TRBV13 and J usage is TRBJ1-6, with no clear D. V was pared by 3 bases and J by 10 bases, with 16 bases between. Germline loops: CDR1 PRHDT, CDR2 FYEKMQ (reference sequence). The CDR3 spans 15 residues. DNA of the CDR3: TGTGCCAGCAGCTTTCAGGTTACGAGCCCATCACCCCTCCACTTT. As protein: CASSFQVTSPSPLHF.

The rearrangement joins TRBV11-2 to TRBJ2-5; D not certain. This CDR3 is built from 14 residues. The V gene's germline CDR1 is SGHAT and CDR2 FQNNGV. V lost 1 base, J lost 0 bases, and 6 bases lay in between. The CDR3 loop reads CASSLGPNQETQYF. In nucleotides, the CDR3 is TGTGCCAGCAGCTTAGGGCCGAACCAAGAGACCCAGTACTTC. Together with reference TRBV11-2 and TRBJ2-5, the CDR3 gives the full variable domain: EAGVAQSPRYKIIEKRQSVAFWCNPISGHATLYWYQQILGQGPKLLIQFQNNGVVDDSQLPKDRFSAERLKGVDSTLKIQPAKLEDSAVYLCASSLGPNQETQYFGPGTRLLVL.

V usage is TRBV29-1 and J usage is TRBJ1-2; 8 bases agree with TRBD1. The CDR3 length is 13 residues. The junction had 12 bases not matched to a gene; V was cut back by 7 bases and J by 8 bases. Per germline, CDR1 SQVTM and CDR2 ANQGSEA. The CDR3 nucleotides are TGCAGCGGAGTCGGACAGGGCGGTTGGGGCTACACCTTC. Its translation is CSGVGQGGWGYTF.

The rearrangement links TRBV6-6 to TRBJ2-1; 9 bases are shared with TRBD2. The CDR3 consists of 16 residues. Germline V gene lookup returns CDR1 MNHNY and CDR2 SVGAGI (reference sequence). The V gene end was trimmed by 5 bases and the J gene end by 1 base; junction bases not matched to a gene: 6. Here the CDR3 DNA reads TGTGCCAGCAGTCGATCTAGCGGGGTTTCCTACAATGAGCAGTTCTTC. Translation gives CASSRSSGVSYNEQFF.

A single count supports this clone. J is TRBJ2-2 and V is TRBV11-1, with 8 nucleotides matching TRBD2. Germline V gives CDR1 SGHAT, CDR2 FQDESV (reference sequence). This CDR3 has 15 amino acids. The V and J ends lost 5 bases and 1 base, in that order; junction bases with no gene match: 3. CDR3 in DNA: TGTGCCAGCAGCCGCGGGGGGTTGAACACCGGGGAGCTGTTTTTT. Its translation is CASSRGGLNTGELFF.

This clone showed up just once. The chain couples TRBV25-1 to TRBJ1-5; maybe TRBD1 (5 bases). CDR1 is MGHDK, CDR2 SYGVNS, per germline. The CDR3 has 13 amino acids. Trimming left V 1 base short and J 9 bases short, with 10 bases between. The CDR3 sequence: CASSEFGGGPQHF. In DNA form, the CDR3 reads TGTGCCAGCAGTGAATTTGGGGGGGGGCCCCAGCATTTT.

This chain connects TRBV19 to TRBJ1-2; 8 bases line up with TRBD1. The ends lost 5 bases at V and 1 base at J; junction bases unmatched: 3. The CDR3 has 14 residues. In germline, CDR1 is LNHDA, CDR2 SQIVND (reference sequence). CDR3 in amino acids: CASSVTGGNYGYTF. CDR3 nucleotides: TGTGCCAGTAGTGTAACAGGGGGTAACTATGGCTACACCTTC.

V is TRBV19 and J is TRBJ2-7; tentative D call: TRBD2 (5 bases). Germline V gene sequence: CDR1 LNHDA, CDR2 SQIVND (reference sequence). Trimming removed 4 bases from V and 9 bases from J, with 19 bases in between. This CDR3 is 14 amino acids long. The CDR3 loop reads CASSTGLTPRGQYF. The CDR3 DNA is TGTGCCAGTAGTACCGGACTGACCCCCCGAGGGCAGTACTTC.

The chain has TRBV29-1 and TRBJ2-7, with TRBD1 matching over 9 bases. The CDR3 sequence is 14 residues long. The V gene's germline CDR1 is SQVTM and CDR2 ANQGSEA. V was pared by 4 bases and J by 6 bases, with 10 bases of the junction left unmatched. CDR3 amino acids: CSVVGQGGWGEQYF. In DNA, the CDR3 is TGCAGCGTTGTGGGACAGGGTGGTTGGGGCGAGCAGTACTTC.

The chain has TRBV18 and TRBJ1-5; D not certain. CDR3 length equals 13 residues. V dropped 4 bases and J dropped 7 bases, with 11 bases sitting between them. Per germline, CDR1 KGHSH and CDR2 LQKENI. This chain's CDR3 is CASSQSRGQPQHF. The CDR3 nucleotides read TGTGCCAGCTCACAGAGTCGAGGCCAGCCCCAGCATTTT.

The chain uses TRBV18 and TRBJ1-6; no definite D call. CDR3 length equals 16 residues. V was shortened by 2 bases and J by 2 bases, with 10 bases between the two germline ends. CDR1 and CDR2 (germline): KGHSH, LQKENI. This CDR3 reads CASSPTPDTYNSPLHF. Here the CDR3 DNA reads TGTGCCAGCTCACCAACGCCAGACACCTATAATTCACCCCTCCACTTT.

Concerning this clone: At the DNA level, this CDR3 is encoded by other sequences in the same sample as well. In DNA form, the CDR3 reads TGTGCCAGCTCACCTGACAGGAACTATGGCTACACCTTC. This encodes CASSPDRNYGYTF. V usage is TRBV18 and J usage is TRBJ1-2; D is perhaps TRBD1 (6 bases). Trimming shortened V by 3 bases and J by 2 bases, and 7 bases separated the two germline ends. The CDR3 contains 13 residues. Germline V lookup: CDR1 KGHSH, CDR2 LQKENI.

The chain couples TRBV30 to TRBJ1-1; 7 bases map to TRBD1. The CDR3 sequence is 13 residues long. V trimming: 4 bases; J trimming: 5 bases; junction bases outside the gene matches: 7. Germline values: CDR1 GTSNPN, CDR2 SVGIG (reference sequence). This chain's CDR3 is CAWTGTARTEAFF. In DNA form, the CDR3 reads TGTGCCTGGACGGGGACAGCCCGGACTGAAGCTTTCTTT. The whole variable domain, remainder taken from reference TRBV30 and TRBJ1-1, is SQTIHQWPATLVQPVGSPLSLECTVEGTSNPNLYWYRQAAGRGLQLLFYSVGIGQISSEVPQNLSASRPQDRQFILSSKKLLLSDSGFYLCAWTGTARTEAFFGQGTRLTVV.

V usage is TRBV4-1 and J usage is TRBJ1-3; TRBD1 is a possible D gene (6 bases). V was pared by 0 bases and J by 3 bases, with 9 bases between. This CDR3 has 15 amino acids. The V gene's germline CDR1 is MGHRA and CDR2 YSYEKL. The CDR3: CASSQDRGFGNTIYF. CDR3 nucleotide sequence: TGCGCCAGCAGCCAAGATAGGGGGTTTGGAAACACCATATATTTT.

The chain is built from TRBV6-5 and TRBJ1-1; D is possibly TRBD1 (6 bases). V lost 2 bases and J 1 base, leaving 11 bases between the germline ends. Germline assignment: CDR1 MNHEY and CDR2 SVGAGI. The CDR3 is made up of 15 amino acids. CDR3 bases: TGTGCCAGCAGTTACGGGGGGGCAGGGAACACTGAAGCTTTCTTT. Protein sequence: CASSYGGAGNTEAFF.

The V gene is TRBV29-1, the J gene TRBJ1-1; weak D call: TRBD1 (5 bases). The germline V gene has CDR1 SQVTM and CDR2 ANQGSEA. This CDR3 is 14 amino acids long. The ends were cut back, 5 bases at V and 1 base at J, with 14 bases in the middle. The CDR3 sequence: CSVFDTGRNTEAFF. As DNA, the CDR3 is TGCAGCGTTTTCGACACAGGCAGGAACACTGAAGCTTTCTTT.

This clone was picked up many times. This sequence joins TRBV5-6 and TRBJ2-7; 8 bases line up with TRBD1. J gave up 6 bases and V 4 bases, and 12 bases lay outside the gene matches. The germline V gene encodes CDR1 SGHDT and CDR2 YYEEEE. CDR3 length: 15 residues. The DNA of the CDR3 is TGTGCCAGCAGCCTACGATCCGGACAGGGTAGCGAGCAGTACTTC. Its translation: CASSLRSGQGSEQYF.

The V call is TRBV19, the J call TRBJ1-5, with D tentatively TRBD1 (6 bases). The CDR3 is 16 residues long. V gave up 7 bases and J gave up 3 bases, with 19 bases separating them. Germline assignment: CDR1 LNHDA and CDR2 SQIVND (reference sequence). The DNA of the CDR3 is TGTGCCAGTACAAGGGGGAGACATCCTACCAATCAGCCCCAGCATTTT. Encoded protein: CASTRGRHPTNQPQHF.

V gene TRBV6-6 combines with J gene TRBJ2-7, with 9 bases identical to TRBD2. CDR3 length: 15 residues. V gave up 3 bases and J gave up 5 bases; unmatched junction bases: 8. Germline V lookup: CDR1 MNHNY, CDR2 SVGAGI (reference sequence). CDR3 coding DNA: TGTGCCAGCAGTTATCGCGGGGGGGTCGAAGACGAGCAGTACTTC. This translates into CASSYRGGVEDEQYF.

This chain uses TRBV25-1 with TRBJ1-2, with 7 bases matching TRBD1. The CDR3 sequence is 16 residues long. Germline CDR1 is MGHDK and CDR2 is SYGVNS. V lost 6 bases and J lost 6; bases outside the gene matches: 16. CDR3 in DNA: TGTGCCAGCAGCAAAGGACAGGCCCTCACAGGACATGGCTACACCTTC. Its translation is CASSKGQALTGHGYTF.

The chain has TRBV24-1 and TRBJ1-1; D gene ambiguous. Trimming stripped 1 base from V and 5 bases from J, with 13 bases between. Germline V gives CDR1 KGHDR, CDR2 SFDVKD. The CDR3 covers 15 residues. The CDR3 bases are TGTGCCACCAGTGATTTAGGTGGCAGCGGGACTGAAGCTTTCTTT. It specifies CATSDLGGSGTEAFF.

The chain recombines TRBV29-1 with TRBJ2-3; D remains ambiguous. The CDR3 has 11 amino acids. V dropped 6 bases and J dropped 6 bases, with 10 bases sitting between them. From germline, CDR1 is SQVTM and CDR2 ANQGSEA. CDR3 in DNA: TGCAGCGTCCTCCCCGGGGATACGCAGTATTTT. Translation: CSVLPGDTQYF.